The 3 T cell receptor beta chains in this list originate from one sample, sequenced in a study of blood T cell repertoires in COVID-19. Produced via immunoSEQ multiplex PCR; TCRdb's table is partial and in-frame only. The table lists under 250,000 clones, approximately 88% of them singletons. The sample taken for sequencing was peripheral blood. All receptors come from a woman aged 25 to 39 with COVID-19, enrolled during active disease.

This chain connects TRBV7-9 to TRBJ2-7, with D perhaps TRBD1 (6 bases). The CDR3 consists of 14 residues. Germline V gene sequence: CDR1 SEHNR, CDR2 FQNEAQ (reference sequence). V lost 5 bases and J lost 3, with 14 bases in between. The chain's CDR3 is CASSPSGTHYEQYF. CDR3 bases: TGTGCCAGCAGCCCCTCGGGGACACACTACGAGCAGTACTTC.

The CDR3 loop reads CATSDPGQGNYGYTF. CDR3 nucleotide sequence: TGTGCCACCAGTGACCCGGGACAGGGAAACTATGGCTACACCTTC. The chain has TRBV24-1 and TRBJ1-2; the match to TRBD1 covers 9 bases. With V trimmed by 4 bases and J by 2 bases, 4 bases remained unmatched. The CDR3 contains 15 residues. From germline, CDR1 is KGHDR and CDR2 SFDVKD.

V and J are TRBV11-2 and TRBJ2-7; 7 bases match TRBD1. Losses at the gene ends were 3 bases for V and 1 base for J; bases not matched to a gene: 9. The germline gives CDR1 SGHAT, CDR2 FQNNGV. The CDR3 totals 16 residues. CDR3 amino acids: CASSFLPGQLSYEQYF. As DNA, the CDR3 is TGTGCCAGCAGCTTCCTCCCGGGACAGCTTTCCTACGAGCAGTACTTC.